This T cell receptor beta chain was captured in a study of circulating and synovial CD4+ cells in juvenile arthritis (TCRdb year 2014). Regarding the complete study: Within each patient, the study compared the TCRbeta CDR3 repertoires of three groups: circulating HLA-DR+ CD4 T cells, bulk blood CD4 T cells, and synovial CD4 T cells. Repertoire sequencing aimed to confirm that a circulating synovial-like CD4 T cell subset was enriched in synovial clonotypes.

Libraries were prepared through the immunoSEQ multiplex PCR assay. TCRbeta CDR3 sequencing was carried out by an external provider as a commercial service. The source study handled its data this way. The analyses used productive nucleotide sequences together with amino acid sequences obtained by in silico translation. To equalise sample size, diversity was assessed as Renyi entropy across alpha values by taking the median of 200 repeated subsamples. Pairwise repertoire distance was calculated as one minus the Chao-modified Jaccard index to correct for under-sampling and was used for clustering. Frequency-weighted overlap with synovial clonotypes was computed at 200 sample sizes with 200 draws without replacement at each size, and the value at the size of the smaller sample was reported. The clones in this table, taken by TCRdb from immuneACCESS, are in-frame only. Not every clone is retained; where verified, under half of the shortfall comes from an unresolved V gene, and the cause of the rest is unknown. V and J calls and clone size are copied from that table; D and trimming were computed from the DNA. In this sample the table shows under 40,000 clones, about 95% of which occur a single time. Together, the top ten hold about 0.68% of the sample.

In regard to this clone: The specificity of this receptor is unknown. Nothing much larger sits one base from this clone, and base qualities are not available.

V drops 7 bases and J drops 1 base, leaving 14 bases in between. The germline V gene supplies CDR1 SNHLY and CDR2 FYNNEI. Spanning cysteine to phenylalanine, the CDR3 consists of 15 amino acids. Just CDR3 DNA is preserved here, 45 bases in frame from base 1. Overall results and qualifications from the work: Because CPL samples and bulk blood CD4 samples differed in T cell genome counts by at least an order of magnitude, sample-size effects were addressed. Compared with bulk blood CD4 repertoires, both the synovial and the circulating pathogenic-like lymphocyte repertoires were less diverse, and some CPL samples were as oligoclonal as synovium. Traditional Vbeta family usage analysis did not detect the difference between circulating pathogenic-like lymphocytes and bulk blood T cells. Circulating pathogenic-like lymphocytes clustered with synovial T cells and shared a substantially higher fraction of CDR3 sequences with synovium than bulk blood. Since overlap with synovium went up as sequencing depth increased, the measured fractions of shared clonotypes likely underestimated the full repertoire overlap.

The sequenced samples came from patients who had active juvenile idiopathic arthritis. Sorting was carried out immediately after cells were thawed, and dead cells were excluded with Live/Dead Fixable Near-IR Stain. This receptor was identified in a human donor with juvenile idiopathic arthritis. Sequencing input: CD4+ T cells from blood. The chain is assembled from TRBV2 and TRBJ1-5; TRBD1 is a weak D gene call, 6 bases matching. The DNA sequence is TGTGCCAGCACCATACAGAGGGGGAGCAATCAGCCCCAGCATTTT. This yields the protein CASTIQRGSNQPQHF.